Listed below are T cell receptor beta chains from one sample, sequenced in a study of T cells in Graves' hyperthyroidism and ophthalmopathy. TCRdb independently ran MiXCR on the multiplex PCR reads; one entry per CDR3 protein. The table has about 640,000 distinct CDR3 sequences, roughly 20% seen once; the top ten hold 34%. The sequenced sample consisted of blood. The receptors here all came from a man younger than 45 with Graves' ophthalmopathy. Each CDR3 is given with its conserved first and last residue. Fields, in order: D gene, V gene, CDR3 length, J gene, clone size, CDR3 protein, CDR3 DNA. A D gene is named only where the DNA matches it firmly. Clone size is not always given. Where it is, it says once, few, many or a class for expanded clones.

-,TRBV10-3,17,TRBJ1-3,-,CAISERGGTNSGNTIYF,TGTGCCATCAGTGAACGCGGGGGAACCAACTCTGGAAACACCATATATTTT
-,TRBV6-1,13,TRBJ1-1,many,CASFRDGYTEAFF,TGTGCCAGCTTTCGGGACGGATACACTGAAGCTTTCTTT
-,TRBV20-1,13,TRBJ2-5,-,CSARDDSQETQYF,TGCAGTGCTAGAGATGACAGCCAAGAGACCCAGTACTTC
TRBD1,TRBV28,15,TRBJ2-7,many,CASSVVDRASYEQYF,TGTGCCAGCAGTGTGGTCGACAGGGCTTCCTACGAGCAGTACTTC
TRBD2,TRBV20-1,13,TRBJ2-1,few,CSDGLAGYNEQFF,TGCAGCGATGGACTAGCGGGATACAATGAGCAGTTCTTC
-,TRBV2,14,TRBJ1-5,-,CASTWGASNQPQHF,TGTGCCAGCACCTGGGGGGCGAGCAATCAGCCCCAGCATTTT
TRBD2,TRBV7-3,16,TRBJ2-3,-,CASSLSAGGPFDTQYF,TGTGCCAGCAGCTTATCAGCGGGAGGCCCTTTTGATACGCAGTATTTT
-,TRBV29-1,14,TRBJ1-4,-,CSVGGSGAGEKLFF,TGCAGCGTTGGGGGCTCCGGGGCAGGTGAAAAACTGTTTTTT
-,TRBV2,12,TRBJ2-5,-,CASTPGTETQYF,TGTGCCAGCACGCCAGGGACAGAGACCCAGTACTTC
-,TRBV19,14,TRBJ1-5,-,CASSNPGGNQPQHF,TGTGCCAGTAGTAACCCTGGGGGAAATCAGCCCCAGCATTTT
-,TRBV10-2,11,TRBJ2-1,-,CASSEGDEQFF,TGCGCCAGCAGTGAAGGCGATGAGCAGTTCTTC
-,TRBV4-1,17,TRBJ1-5,few,CASSQVEVIRGPQPQHF,TGCGCCAGCAGCCAAGTAGAGGTCATCAGGGGACCACAGCCCCAGCATTTT
-,TRBV5-1,15,TRBJ1-1,-,CASSLGDQGRGEAFF,TGCGCCAGCAGCTTGGGGGATCAGGGCAGAGGTGAAGCTTTCTTT
-,TRBV7-2,16,TRBJ2-7,many,CASSLASRGDSYEQYF,TGTGCCAGCAGCTTAGCCTCAAGAGGGGACTCCTACGAGCAGTACTTC
TRBD1,TRBV20-1,15,TRBJ1-1,few,CSARGFRGGNTEAFF,TGCAGTGCTAGGGGGTTCAGGGGGGGGAACACTGAAGCTTTCTTT
TRBD1,TRBV18,15,TRBJ1-1,-,CASSSLGQGATEAFF,TGTGCCAGCTCGTCCTTGGGACAGGGGGCAACTGAAGCTTTCTTT
TRBD1,TRBV10-3,13,TRBJ1-1,-,CAISDRDGTEAFF,TGTGCCATCTCCGACAGGGATGGCACTGAAGCTTTCTTT
-,TRBV19,15,TRBJ1-1,-,CASKVDSGVNTEAFF,TGTGCCAGTAAGGTCGACTCGGGTGTGAACACTGAAGCTTTCTTT
-,TRBV7-6,14,TRBJ2-3,few,CASSFLASTDTQYF,TGTGCCAGCAGCTTCTTAGCGAGCACAGATACGCAGTATTTT
TRBD2,TRBV3-1,16,TRBJ2-2,few,CASSQVAGVSTGELFF,TGTGCCAGCAGCCAGGTAGCGGGAGTAAGCACCGGGGAGCTGTTTTTT
TRBD2,TRBV6-1,13,TRBJ2-1,-,CATTLAGDNEQFF,TGTGCCACCACTCTAGCGGGAGACAATGAGCAGTTCTTC
TRBD1,TRBV12-3/TRBV12-4,12,TRBJ1-1,many,CASSPGTGGAFF,TGTGCCAGCAGTCCCGGGACAGGAGGAGCTTTCTTT
-,TRBV9,15,TRBJ1-1,few,CASSAFSTVNTEAFF,TGTGCCAGCAGCGCCTTTTCGACAGTAAACACTGAAGCTTTCTTT
TRBD1,TRBV20-1,15,TRBJ1-1,-,CSARDPTGVNTEAFF,TGCAGTGCTAGAGATCCGACAGGGGTGAACACTGAAGCTTTCTTT
-,TRBV4-2,17,TRBJ1-5,few,CASSQAIGRGNEQPQHF,TGTGCCAGCAGCCAAGCCATAGGACGTGGTAACGAGCAGCCCCAGCATTTT
TRBD2,TRBV28,20,TRBJ2-7,many,CASSSPRRLAGAQNAYEQYF,TGTGCCAGCAGTTCGCCCAGGAGACTAGCGGGAGCGCAAAACGCCTACGAGCAGTACTTC
TRBD1,TRBV5-1,15,TRBJ1-1,many,CASSWWTGGNTEAFF,TGCGCCAGCAGCTGGTGGACAGGCGGGAACACTGAAGCTTTCTTT
-,TRBV11-2,17,TRBJ1-4,many,CASSLGRKSPTVRKLFF,TGTGCCAGCAGCTTGGGACGGAAGAGTCCGACGGTACGGAAACTGTTTTTT
TRBD2,TRBV3-1,16,TRBJ2-1,-,CASSQGTSQVYNEQFF,TGTGCCAGCAGCCAAGGGACTAGCCAAGTTTACAATGAGCAGTTCTTC
TRBD2,TRBV6-2/TRBV6-3,16,TRBJ2-7,few,CASSYGGTNPTYEQYF,TGTGCCAGCAGTTATGGCGGGACTAACCCAACCTACGAGCAGTACTTC
-,TRBV4-1,17,TRBJ1-1,-,CASSQDPTRSSGTEAFF,TGCGCCAGCAGCCAAGATCCCACACGGAGTTCGGGCACTGAAGCTTTCTTT
-,TRBV10-2,14,TRBJ2-1,few,CAIRGGGSYNEQFF,TGCGCCATCCGAGGTGGCGGATCCTACAATGAGCAGTTCTTC
-,TRBV18,17,TRBJ1-3,once,CASSPGPGRVDGNTIYF,TGTGCCAGCTCACCGGGGCCGGGGCGAGTGGATGGAAACACCATATATTTT
-,TRBV7-9,14,TRBJ1-1,-,CASSSLIENPEAFF,TGTGCCAGCAGCTCGCTAATTGAAAACCCTGAAGCTTTCTTT
-,TRBV29-1,13,TRBJ1-5,few,CSVGGGVGQPQHF,TGCAGCGTTGGGGGCGGGGTTGGTCAGCCCCAGCATTTT
-,TRBV6-1,14,TRBJ2-3,-,CATTGGNWADTQYF,TGTGCCACCACGGGCGGGAATTGGGCAGATACGCAGTATTTT
TRBD2,TRBV29-1,15,TRBJ2-7,few,CSVGRAGGPDYEQYF,TGCAGCGTTGGGAGAGCGGGAGGGCCGGACTACGAGCAGTACTTC
-,TRBV7-9,17,TRBJ2-5,few,CASGKYQGSDPQETQYF,TGTGCCAGCGGCAAATATCAGGGCAGTGACCCCCAAGAGACCCAGTACTTC
TRBD2,TRBV6-1,17,TRBJ2-3,many,CASSESPGGGSTDTQYF,TGTGCCAGCAGTGAATCCCCGGGAGGGGGAAGCACAGATACGCAGTATTTT
-,TRBV2,13,TRBJ2-5,-,CASSPIPEETQYF,TGTGCCAGCAGTCCGATCCCGGAGGAGACCCAGTACTTC
-,TRBV12-3/TRBV12-4,15,TRBJ1-1,many,CASSLDRLMNTEAFF,TGTGCCAGCAGTTTAGACAGATTAATGAACACTGAAGCTTTCTTT